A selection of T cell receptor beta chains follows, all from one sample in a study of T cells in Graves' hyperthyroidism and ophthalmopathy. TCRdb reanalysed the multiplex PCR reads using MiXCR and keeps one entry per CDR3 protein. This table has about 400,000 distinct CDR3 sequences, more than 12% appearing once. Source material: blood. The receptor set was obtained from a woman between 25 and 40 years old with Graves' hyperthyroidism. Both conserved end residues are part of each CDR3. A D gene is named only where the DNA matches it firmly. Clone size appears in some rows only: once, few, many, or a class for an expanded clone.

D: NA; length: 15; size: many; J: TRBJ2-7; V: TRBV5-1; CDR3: CASSLAQGGTYEQYF; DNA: TGCGCCAGCAGCTTGGCTCAGGGTGGTACCTACGAGCAGTACTTC
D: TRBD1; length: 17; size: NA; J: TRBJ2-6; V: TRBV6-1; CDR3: CASSYLTGASGANVLTF; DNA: TGTGCCAGCAGTTACCTGACAGGGGCCTCGGGGGCCAACGTCCTGACTTTC
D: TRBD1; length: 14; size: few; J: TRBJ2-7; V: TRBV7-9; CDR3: CASSYVGTVPEQYF; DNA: TGTGCCAGCAGCTACGTAGGGACAGTCCCCGAGCAGTACTTC
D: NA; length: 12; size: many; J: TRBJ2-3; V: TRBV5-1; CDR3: CASQRVADTQYF; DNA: TGCGCCAGCCAACGCGTAGCGGATACGCAGTATTTT
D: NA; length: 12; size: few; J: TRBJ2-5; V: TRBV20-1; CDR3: CSASGSQETQYF; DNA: TGCAGTGCTAGCGGCAGTCAAGAGACCCAGTACTTC
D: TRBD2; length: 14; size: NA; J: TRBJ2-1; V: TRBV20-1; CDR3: CSASLAGVEGVQFF; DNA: TGCAGTGCTAGCTTAGCGGGAGTTGAGGGAGTGCAGTTCTTC
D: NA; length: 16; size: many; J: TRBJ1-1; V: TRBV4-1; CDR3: CASSQDIGTVNTEAFF; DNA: TGCGCCAGCAGCCAAGACATCGGGACCGTGAACACTGAAGCTTTCTTT
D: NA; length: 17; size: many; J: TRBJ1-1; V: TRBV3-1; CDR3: CASSQVIGEHMNTEAFF; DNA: TGTGCCAGCAGCCAAGTGATAGGGGAGCACATGAACACTGAAGCTTTCTTT
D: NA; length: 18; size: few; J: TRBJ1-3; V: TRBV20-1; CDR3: CSARVGGIQGVSGNTIYF; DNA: TGCAGTGCTAGAGTGGGGGGTATACAGGGTGTGAGTGGAAACACCATATATTTT
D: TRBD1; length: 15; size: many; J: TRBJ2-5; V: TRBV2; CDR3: CASSARTGGWETQYF; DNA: TGTGCCAGCAGTGCCCGGACAGGGGGCTGGGAGACCCAGTACTTC
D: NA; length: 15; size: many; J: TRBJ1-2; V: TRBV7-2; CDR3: CASSLGMGGVDGYTF; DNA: TGTGCCAGCAGCTTAGGAATGGGAGGTGTAGATGGCTACACCTTC
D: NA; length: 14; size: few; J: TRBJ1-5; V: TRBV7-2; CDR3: CASSLKGDGQPQHF; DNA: TGTGCCAGCAGCCTAAAGGGGGACGGTCAGCCCCAGCATTTT
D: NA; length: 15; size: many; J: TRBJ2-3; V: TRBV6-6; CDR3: CASSYPGGGTDTQYF; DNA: TGTGCCAGCAGTTACCCCGGGGGCGGCACAGATACGCAGTATTTT
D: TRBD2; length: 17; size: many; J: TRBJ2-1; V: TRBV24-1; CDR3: CATSDRRTSGSMNEQFF; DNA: TGTGCCACCAGTGATCGTCGGACTAGCGGGAGTATGAATGAGCAGTTCTTC